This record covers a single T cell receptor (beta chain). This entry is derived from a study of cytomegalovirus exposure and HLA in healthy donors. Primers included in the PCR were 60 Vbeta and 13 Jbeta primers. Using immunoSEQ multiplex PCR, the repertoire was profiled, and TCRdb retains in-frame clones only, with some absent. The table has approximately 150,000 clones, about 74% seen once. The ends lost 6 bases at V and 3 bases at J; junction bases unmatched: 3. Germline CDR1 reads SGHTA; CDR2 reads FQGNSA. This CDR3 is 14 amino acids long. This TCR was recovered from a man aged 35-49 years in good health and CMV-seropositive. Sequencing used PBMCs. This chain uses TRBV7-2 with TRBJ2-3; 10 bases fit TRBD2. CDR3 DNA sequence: TGTGCCAGCAGTCTAGCGGGAGCAACAGATACGCAGTATTTT. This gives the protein CASSLAGATDTQYF.